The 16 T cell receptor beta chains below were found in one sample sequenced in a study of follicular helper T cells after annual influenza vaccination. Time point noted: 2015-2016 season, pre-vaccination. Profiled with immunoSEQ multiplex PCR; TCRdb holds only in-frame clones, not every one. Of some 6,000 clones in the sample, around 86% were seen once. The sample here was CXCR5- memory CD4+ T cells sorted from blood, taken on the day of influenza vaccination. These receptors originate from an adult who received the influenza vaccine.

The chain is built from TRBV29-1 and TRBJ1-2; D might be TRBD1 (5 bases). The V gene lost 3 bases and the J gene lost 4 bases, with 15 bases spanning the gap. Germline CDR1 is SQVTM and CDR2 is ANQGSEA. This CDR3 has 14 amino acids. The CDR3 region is CSVEGGAALYGYTF. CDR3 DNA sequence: TGCAGCGTTGAGGGGGGAGCGGCCCTCTATGGCTACACCTTC.

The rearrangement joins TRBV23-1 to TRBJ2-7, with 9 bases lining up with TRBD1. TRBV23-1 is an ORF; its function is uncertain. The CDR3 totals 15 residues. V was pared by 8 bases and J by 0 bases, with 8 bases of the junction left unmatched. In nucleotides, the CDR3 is TGCGCCAGCGGGAGACAGGGGGGTTACTCCTACGAGCAGTACTTC. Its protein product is CASGRQGGYSYEQYF.

CDR3 residues: CASSTGANNEKLFF. DNA of the CDR3: TGTGCCAGCTCGACAGGAGCCAATAATGAAAAACTGTTTTTT. The rearrangement uses TRBV18 and TRBJ1-4; the D gene is possibly TRBD1 (6 bases). In germline, CDR1 is KGHSH, CDR2 LQKENI. V dropped 6 bases and J dropped 4 bases, with 12 bases sitting between them. The CDR3 totals 14 residues.

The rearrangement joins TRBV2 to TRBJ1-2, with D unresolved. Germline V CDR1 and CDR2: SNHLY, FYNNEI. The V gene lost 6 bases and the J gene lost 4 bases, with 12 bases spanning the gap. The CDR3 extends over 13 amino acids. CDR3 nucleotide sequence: TGTGCCAGCAGAGACCGGGTGCCCTATGGCTACACCTTC. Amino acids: CASRDRVPYGYTF.

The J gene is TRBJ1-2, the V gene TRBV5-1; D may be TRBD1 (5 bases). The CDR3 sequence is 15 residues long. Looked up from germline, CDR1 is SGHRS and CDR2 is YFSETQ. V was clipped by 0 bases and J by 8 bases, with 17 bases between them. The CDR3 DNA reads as TGCGCCAGCAGCTTGGATCCAGGGATCCCTCTCGGCTACACCTTC. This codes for CASSLDPGIPLGYTF.

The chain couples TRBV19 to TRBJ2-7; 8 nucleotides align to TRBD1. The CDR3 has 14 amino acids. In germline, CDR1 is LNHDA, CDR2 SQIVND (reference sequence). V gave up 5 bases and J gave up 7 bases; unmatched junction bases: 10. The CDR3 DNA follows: TGTGCCAGTAGTCCGGGACAGGCCACAATGGAGCAGTACTTC. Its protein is CASSPGQATMEQYF.

The DNA for the CDR3 is TGTGCCAGCAGCCTCCTCGGGGATTTCACAGATACGCAGTATTTT. Amino acid sequence: CASSLLGDFTDTQYF. The chain employs TRBV9 and TRBJ2-3; D perhaps matches TRBD2 (5 bases). CDR3 length: 15 residues. The V and J ends lost 4 bases and 2 bases respectively, with 14 bases between them. CDR1 is SGDLS and CDR2 is YYNGEE in the germline V gene.

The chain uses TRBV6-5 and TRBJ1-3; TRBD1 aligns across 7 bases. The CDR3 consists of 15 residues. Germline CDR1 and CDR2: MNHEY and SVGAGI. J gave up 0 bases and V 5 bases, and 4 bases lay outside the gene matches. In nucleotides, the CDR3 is TGTGCCAGCAGTAGACAGGGCGACTCTGGAAACACCATATATTTT. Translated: CASSRQGDSGNTIYF.

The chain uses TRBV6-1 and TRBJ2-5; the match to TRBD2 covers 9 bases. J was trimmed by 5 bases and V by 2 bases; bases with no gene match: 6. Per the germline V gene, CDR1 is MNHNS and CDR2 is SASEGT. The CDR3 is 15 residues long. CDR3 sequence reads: CASSELAGAGETQYF. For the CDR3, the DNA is TGTGCCAGCAGTGAATTAGCGGGGGCGGGGGAGACCCAGTACTTC.

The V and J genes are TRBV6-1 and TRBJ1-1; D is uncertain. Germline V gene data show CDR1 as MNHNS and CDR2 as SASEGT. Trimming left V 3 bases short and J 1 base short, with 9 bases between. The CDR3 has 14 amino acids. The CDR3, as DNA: TGTGCCAGCAGTGACATGGGAAGGAACACTGAAGCTTTCTTT. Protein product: CASSDMGRNTEAFF.

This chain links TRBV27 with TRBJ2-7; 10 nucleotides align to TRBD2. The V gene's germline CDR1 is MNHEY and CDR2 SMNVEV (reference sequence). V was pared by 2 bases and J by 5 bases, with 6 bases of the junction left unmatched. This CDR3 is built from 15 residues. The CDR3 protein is CASSLRSGGANEQYF. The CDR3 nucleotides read TGTGCCAGCAGTTTAAGAAGCGGGGGGGCCAACGAGCAGTACTTC.

CDR3 in amino acids: CASRPFSLNTGELFF. The CDR3 region has the DNA TGCGCCAGCAGACCGTTCTCCTTGAACACCGGGGAGCTGTTTTTT. The chain links TRBV5-1 to TRBJ2-2; D gene uncertain. V lost 5 bases, J lost 1 base, and 12 bases lay in between. The CDR3 runs to 15 residues. Germline V lookup: CDR1 SGHRS, CDR2 YFSETQ.

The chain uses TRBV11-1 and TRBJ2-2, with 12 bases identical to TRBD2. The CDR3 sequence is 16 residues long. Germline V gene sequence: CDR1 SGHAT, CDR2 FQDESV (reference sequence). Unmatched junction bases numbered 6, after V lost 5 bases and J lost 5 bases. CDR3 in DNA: TGTGCCAGCAGCGAAACTAGCGGGGGGCGTACCGGGGAGCTGTTTTTT. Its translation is CASSETSGGRTGELFF.

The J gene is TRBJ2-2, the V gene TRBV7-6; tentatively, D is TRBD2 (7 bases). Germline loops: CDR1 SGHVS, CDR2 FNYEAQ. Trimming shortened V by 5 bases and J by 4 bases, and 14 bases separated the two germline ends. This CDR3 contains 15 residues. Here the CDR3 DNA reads TGTGCCAGCAGCCGTGGGGGGGGCGTCACCGGGGAGCTGTTTTTT. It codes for CASSRGGGVTGELFF.

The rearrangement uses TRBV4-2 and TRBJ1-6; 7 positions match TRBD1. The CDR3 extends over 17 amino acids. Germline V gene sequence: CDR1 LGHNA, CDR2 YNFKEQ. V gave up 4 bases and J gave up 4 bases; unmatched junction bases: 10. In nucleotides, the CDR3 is TGTGCCAGCAGCCTATACCGGGACAGCAAATATAATTCACCCCTCCACTTT. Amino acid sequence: CASSLYRDSKYNSPLHF.

The CDR3 sequence is CASSYWGQGNTEAFF. In DNA form, the CDR3 reads TGTGCCAGCAGTTACTGGGGACAGGGGAACACTGAAGCTTTCTTT. This chain joins TRBV6-5 and TRBJ1-1; 9 nucleotides align to TRBD1. CDR1 is MNHEY and CDR2 is SVGAGI in the germline V gene. V dropped 1 base and J dropped 1; count of bases not matched to a gene: 1. The CDR3 loop spans 15 amino acids.